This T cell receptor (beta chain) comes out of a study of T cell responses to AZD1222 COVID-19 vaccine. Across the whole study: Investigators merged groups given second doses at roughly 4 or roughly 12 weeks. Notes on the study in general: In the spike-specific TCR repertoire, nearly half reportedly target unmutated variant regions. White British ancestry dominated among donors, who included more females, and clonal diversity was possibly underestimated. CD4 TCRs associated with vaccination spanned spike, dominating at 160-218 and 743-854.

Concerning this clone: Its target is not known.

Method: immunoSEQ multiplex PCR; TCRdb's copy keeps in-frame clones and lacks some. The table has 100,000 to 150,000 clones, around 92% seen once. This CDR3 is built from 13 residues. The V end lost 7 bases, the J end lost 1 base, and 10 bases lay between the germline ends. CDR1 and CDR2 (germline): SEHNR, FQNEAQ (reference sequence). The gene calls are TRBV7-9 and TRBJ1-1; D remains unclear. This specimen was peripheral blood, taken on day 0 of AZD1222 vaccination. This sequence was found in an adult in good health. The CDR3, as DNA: TGTGCCAGCAAACCCTTAGGGAACACTGAAGCTTTCTTT. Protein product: CASKPLGNTEAFF.